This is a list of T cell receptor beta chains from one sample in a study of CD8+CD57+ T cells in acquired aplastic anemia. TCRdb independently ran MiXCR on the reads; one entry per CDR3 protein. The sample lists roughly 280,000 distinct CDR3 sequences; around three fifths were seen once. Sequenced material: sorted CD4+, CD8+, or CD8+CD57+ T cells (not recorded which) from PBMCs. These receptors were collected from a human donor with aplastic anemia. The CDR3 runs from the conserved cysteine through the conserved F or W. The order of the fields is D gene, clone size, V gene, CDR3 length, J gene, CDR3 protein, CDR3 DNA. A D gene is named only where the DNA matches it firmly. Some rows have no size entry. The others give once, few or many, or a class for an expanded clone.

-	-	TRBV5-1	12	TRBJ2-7	CASSFNGGEQYF	TGCGCCAGCAGCTTTAATGGTGGCGAGCAGTACTTC
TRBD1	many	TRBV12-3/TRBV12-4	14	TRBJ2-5	CASSLTGAEETQYF	TGTGCCAGCAGTTTAACAGGGGCGGAAGAGACCCAGTACTTC
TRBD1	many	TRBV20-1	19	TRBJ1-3	CSARAATGTGPLSGNTIYF	TGCAGTGCTAGAGCAGCAACCGGGACAGGTCCTCTTTCTGGAAACACCATATATTTT
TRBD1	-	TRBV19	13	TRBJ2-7	CASSTTGGYGQYF	TGTGCCAGTAGTACGACAGGGGGCTACGGGCAGTACTTC
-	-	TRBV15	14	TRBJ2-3	CATSSGGRTDTQYF	TGTGCCACCAGCAGCGGGGGCCGCACAGATACGCAGTATTTT
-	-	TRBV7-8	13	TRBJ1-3	CASSFGRVNTIYF	TGTGCCAGCAGCTTCGGCAGGGTGAACACCATATATTTT
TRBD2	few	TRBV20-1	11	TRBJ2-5	CSTGGWETQYF	TGCAGTACGGGGGGGTGGGAGACCCAGTACTTC
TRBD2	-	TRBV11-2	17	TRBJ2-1	CASSSLGLAGGRNEQFF	TGTGCCAGCAGCTCCCTGGGACTAGCGGGGGGGCGGAATGAGCAGTTCTTC
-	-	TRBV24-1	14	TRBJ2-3	CATSDPRGTDTQYF	TGTGCCACCAGTGACCCCAGGGGCACAGATACGCAGTATTTT
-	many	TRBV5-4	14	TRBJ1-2	CASSFLQGNYGYTF	TGTGCCAGCAGCTTTCTGCAGGGGAACTATGGCTACACCTTC
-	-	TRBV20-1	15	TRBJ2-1	CSAHSWGLADNEQFF	TGCAGTGCTCATTCTTGGGGGCTAGCGGACAATGAGCAGTTCTTC
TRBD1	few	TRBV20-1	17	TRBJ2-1	CSARGSGLDRPYNEQFF	TGCAGTGCTAGAGGTTCTGGTCTGGACAGGCCATACAATGAGCAGTTCTTC
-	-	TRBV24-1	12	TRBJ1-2	CATSSEGGSYTF	TGTGCCACCAGTTCGGAGGGGGGTAGCTACACCTTC
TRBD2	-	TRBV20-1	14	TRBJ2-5	CSARSGREQETQYF	TGCAGTGCTAGGAGCGGGAGGGAGCAAGAGACCCAGTACTTC
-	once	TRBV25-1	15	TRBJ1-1	CASRDIRDLNTEAFF	TGTGCCAGCAGAGATATACGGGACCTGAACACTGAAGCTTTCTTT
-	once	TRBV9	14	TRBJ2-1	CASSVESAVNEQFF	TGTGCCAGCAGCGTAGAGTCCGCAGTCAATGAGCAGTTCTTC
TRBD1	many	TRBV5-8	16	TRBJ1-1	CASAGTEEIMNTEAFF	TGTGCCAGCGCGGGGACAGAAGAAATCATGAACACTGAAGCTTTCTTT
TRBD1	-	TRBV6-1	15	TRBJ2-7	CASSYPGTGIYEQYF	TGTGCCAGCAGTTATCCTGGGACAGGTATATACGAGCAGTACTTC
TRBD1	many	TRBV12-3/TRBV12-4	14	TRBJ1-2	CASSLGQGAQGYTF	TGTGCCAGCAGTTTGGGACAGGGGGCACAAGGCTACACCTTC
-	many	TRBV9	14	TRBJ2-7	CASSVEGSSGEQYF	TGTGCCAGCAGCGTAGAAGGTAGCTCTGGCGAGCAGTACTTC
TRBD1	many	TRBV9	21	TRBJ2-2	CASSAFRRRTAGQGDTGELFF	TGTGCCAGCAGCGCCTTCCGCCGCCGTACAGCTGGACAGGGGGACACCGGGGAGCTGTTTTTT
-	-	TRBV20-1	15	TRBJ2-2	CSADQGGEHTGELFF	TGCAGTGCTGACCAGGGGGGGGAGCACACCGGGGAGCTGTTTTTT
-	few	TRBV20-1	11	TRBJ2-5	CSARGWETQYF	TGCAGTGCTAGAGGGTGGGAGACCCAGTACTTC
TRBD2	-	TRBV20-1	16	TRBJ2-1	CSAPRPLAGAGNEQFF	TGCAGTGCTCCCCGGCCCCTAGCGGGGGCGGGTAATGAGCAGTTCTTC
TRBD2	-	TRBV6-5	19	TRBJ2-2	CASSYSSGGRGRRTGELFF	TGTGCCAGCAGTTACTCGAGCGGGGGAAGGGGGAGGAGGACCGGGGAGCTGTTTTTT
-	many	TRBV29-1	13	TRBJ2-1	CSVDSSSYNEQFF	TGCAGCGTTGACAGCAGCTCCTACAATGAGCAGTTCTTC
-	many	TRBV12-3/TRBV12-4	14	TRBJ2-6	CASSTGPGANVLTF	TGTGCCAGCAGTACAGGTCCCGGGGCCAACGTCCTGACTTTC
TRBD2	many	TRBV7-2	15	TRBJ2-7	CASSFLAGGTYEQYF	TGTGCCAGCAGCTTCCTAGCGGGTGGGACCTACGAGCAGTACTTC
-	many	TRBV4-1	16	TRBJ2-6	CASSQAGVTGANVLTF	TGCGCCAGCAGCCAAGCGGGGGTAACTGGGGCCAACGTCCTGACTTTC
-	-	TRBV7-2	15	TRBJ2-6	CASSSGVGGANVLTF	TGTGCTAGCAGCTCAGGGGTCGGTGGGGCCAACGTCCTGACTTTC
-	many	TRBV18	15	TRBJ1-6	CASSLDSTEDSPLHF	TGTGCCAGCTCACTAGACAGCACCGAGGATTCACCCCTCCACTTT
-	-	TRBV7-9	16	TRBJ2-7	CASSQVGSGAPYEQYF	TGTGCCAGCAGCCAAGTAGGGTCAGGGGCCCCATACGAGCAGTACTTC
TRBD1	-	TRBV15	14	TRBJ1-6	CATSRGGQGSPLHF	TGTGCCACCAGCAGAGGGGGACAGGGGTCACCCCTCCACTTT
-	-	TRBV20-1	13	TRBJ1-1	CSARYSENTEAFF	TGCAGTGCTAGATACAGTGAGAACACTGAAGCTTTCTTT
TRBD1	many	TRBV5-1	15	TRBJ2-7	CASSLALGQGYEQYF	TGCGCCAGCAGCTTGGCCCTGGGACAGGGCTACGAGCAGTACTTC
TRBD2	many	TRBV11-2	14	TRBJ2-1	CASSPGTSKSEQFF	TGTGCCAGCAGCCCAGGGACTAGCAAGAGTGAGCAGTTCTTC
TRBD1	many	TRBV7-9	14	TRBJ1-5	CASSIQGLDVPQHF	TGTGCCAGCAGCATACAGGGGCTCGATGTGCCCCAGCATTTT
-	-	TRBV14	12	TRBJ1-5	CASSSEVGPQHF	TGTGCCAGCAGCTCGGAAGTGGGGCCCCAGCATTTT
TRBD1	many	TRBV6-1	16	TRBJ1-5	CASSEGQGHSNQPQHF	TGTGCCAGCAGTGAGGGACAGGGTCATAGCAATCAGCCCCAGCATTTT
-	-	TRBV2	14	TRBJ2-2	CASRAGTYGGELFF	TGTGCCAGCAGGGCCGGGACATACGGCGGGGAGCTGTTTTTT
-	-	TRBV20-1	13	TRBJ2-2	CSARGANTGELFF	TGCAGTGCCCGGGGGGCCAACACCGGGGAGCTGTTTTTT
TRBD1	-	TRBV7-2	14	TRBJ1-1	CASSWDRGYSEAFF	TGTGCCAGCAGCTGGGACAGGGGGTATTCTGAAGCTTTCTTT
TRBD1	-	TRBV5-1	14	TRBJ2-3	CASSLQGATDTQYF	TGCGCCAGCAGCTTACAGGGGGCCACAGATACGCAGTATTTT
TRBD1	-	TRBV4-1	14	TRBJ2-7	CASSQGDRVNEQYF	TGCGCCAGCAGCCAAGGAGACAGGGTCAACGAGCAGTACTTC
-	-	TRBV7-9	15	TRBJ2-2	CASSLPTPETGELFF	TGTGCCAGCAGCTTGCCTACGCCGGAGACCGGGGAGCTGTTTTTT
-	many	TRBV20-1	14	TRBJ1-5	CSANSMGGTQPQHF	TGCAGTGCTAACTCTATGGGGGGCACTCAGCCCCAGCATTTT
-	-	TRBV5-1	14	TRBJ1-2	CASSEARGGYGYTF	TGTGCCAGCAGTGAAGCGCGAGGAGGCTATGGCTACACCTTC
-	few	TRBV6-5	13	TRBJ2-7	CASSYSPTYEQYF	TGTGCCAGCAGTTACTCTCCTACCTACGAGCAGTACTTC
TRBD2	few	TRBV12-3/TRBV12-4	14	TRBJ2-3	CASRFSGGGGTQYF	TGTGCCAGCAGATTTAGCGGGGGGGGGGGTACGCAGTATTTT
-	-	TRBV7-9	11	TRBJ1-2	CASSEKGGYTF	TGTGCCAGCAGCGAGAAGGGTGGCTACACCTTC
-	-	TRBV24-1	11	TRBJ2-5	CATSKGETQYF	TGTGCCACCAGCAAGGGGGAGACCCAGTACTTC
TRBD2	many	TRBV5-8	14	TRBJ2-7	CASSVSGKNYEQYF	TGTGCCAGCAGCGTCAGCGGGAAAAACTACGAGCAGTACTTC
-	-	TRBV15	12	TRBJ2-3	CATSQDTDTQYF	TGTGCCACCTCCCAGGACACAGATACGCAGTATTTT
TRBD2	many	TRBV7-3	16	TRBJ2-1	CASSLASGGLYNEQFF	TGTGCCAGCAGCTTGGCTAGCGGGGGGCTCTACAATGAGCAGTTCTTC
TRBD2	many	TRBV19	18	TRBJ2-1	CASSIDGGGLVGNNEQFF	TGTGCCAGTAGTATAGACGGCGGGGGACTAGTAGGGAACAATGAGCAGTTCTTC
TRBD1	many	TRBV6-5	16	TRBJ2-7	CASSYSRAGGSYEQYF	TGTGCCAGCAGTTACTCGAGGGCAGGGGGCTCCTACGAGCAGTACTTC
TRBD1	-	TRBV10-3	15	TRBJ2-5	CAIRADRGKEETQYF	TGTGCCATCAGAGCGGACAGGGGAAAAGAAGAGACCCAGTACTTC
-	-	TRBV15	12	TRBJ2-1	CATSRLNNEQFF	TGTGCCACCAGCAGGTTGAACAATGAGCAGTTCTTC
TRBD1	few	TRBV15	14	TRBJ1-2	CATSRDHRGYGYTF	TGTGCCACCAGCAGAGATCACAGGGGCTATGGCTACACCTTC
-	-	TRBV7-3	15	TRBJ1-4	CASSFSGGSNEKLFF	TGTGCCAGCAGTTTTAGCGGGGGATCTAATGAAAAACTGTTTTTT